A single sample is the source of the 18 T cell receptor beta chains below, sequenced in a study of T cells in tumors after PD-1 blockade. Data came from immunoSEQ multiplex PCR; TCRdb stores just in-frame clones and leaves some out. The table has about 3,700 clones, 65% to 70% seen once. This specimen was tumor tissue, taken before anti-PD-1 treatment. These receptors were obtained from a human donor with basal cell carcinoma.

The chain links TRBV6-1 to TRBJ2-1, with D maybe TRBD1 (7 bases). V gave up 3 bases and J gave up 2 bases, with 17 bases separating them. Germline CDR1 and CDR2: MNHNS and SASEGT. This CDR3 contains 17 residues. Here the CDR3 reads CASSDMEGAVPYNEQFF. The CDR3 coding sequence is TGTGCCAGCAGTGATATGGAGGGGGCGGTCCCCTACAATGAGCAGTTCTTC.

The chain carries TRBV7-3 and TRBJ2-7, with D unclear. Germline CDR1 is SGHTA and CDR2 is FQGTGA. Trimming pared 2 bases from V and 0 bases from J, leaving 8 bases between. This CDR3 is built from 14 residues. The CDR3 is CASSLGPSSYEQYF. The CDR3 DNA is TGTGCCAGCAGCTTAGGTCCGAGCTCCTACGAGCAGTACTTC. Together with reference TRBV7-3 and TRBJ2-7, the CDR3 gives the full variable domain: GAGVSQTPSNKVTEKGKYVELRCDPISGHTALYWYRQSLGQGPEFLIYFQGTGAADDSGLPNDRFFAVRPEGSVSTLKIQRTERGDSAVYLCASSLGPSSYEQYFGPGTRLTVT.

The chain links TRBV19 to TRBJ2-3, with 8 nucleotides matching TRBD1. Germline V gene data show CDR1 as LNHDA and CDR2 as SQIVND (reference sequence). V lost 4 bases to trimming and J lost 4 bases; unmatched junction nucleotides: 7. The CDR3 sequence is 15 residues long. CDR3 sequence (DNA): TGTGCCAGTAGTAGGACAGGGATCGATTCAGATACGCAGTATTTT. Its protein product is CASSRTGIDSDTQYF.

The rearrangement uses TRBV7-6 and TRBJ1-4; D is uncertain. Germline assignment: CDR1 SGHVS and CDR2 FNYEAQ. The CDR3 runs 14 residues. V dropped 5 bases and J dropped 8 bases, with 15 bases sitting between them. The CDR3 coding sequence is TGTGCCAGCAGCCAAGACAACTTTGGGGAAAAACTGTTTTTT. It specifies CASSQDNFGEKLFF.

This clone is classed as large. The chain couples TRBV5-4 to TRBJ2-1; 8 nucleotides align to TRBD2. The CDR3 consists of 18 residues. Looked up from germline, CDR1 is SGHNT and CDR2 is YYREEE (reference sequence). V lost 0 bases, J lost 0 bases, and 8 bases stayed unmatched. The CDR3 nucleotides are TGTGCCAGCAGCTTGGGGGGACTAGGAAAGAGCTCCTACAATGAGCAGTTCTTC. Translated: CASSLGGLGKSSYNEQFF.

The DNA for the CDR3 is TGTGCCAGCAAGACAGGTTCCACCATATATTTT. It is translated as CASKTGSTIYF. The chain joins TRBV10-3 to TRBJ1-3; tentative D call: TRBD1 (6 bases). Germline lookup yields CDR1 ENHRY and CDR2 SYGVKD. CDR3 size: 11 residues. V was shortened by 10 bases and J by 9 bases, with 13 bases between the two germline ends.

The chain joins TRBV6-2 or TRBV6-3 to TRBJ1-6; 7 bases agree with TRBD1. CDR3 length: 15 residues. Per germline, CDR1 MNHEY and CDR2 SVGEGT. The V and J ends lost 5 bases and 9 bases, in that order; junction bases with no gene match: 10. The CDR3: CASSTSTGVISPLHF. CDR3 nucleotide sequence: TGTGCCAGCAGTACCTCTACAGGGGTTATTTCACCCCTCCACTTT.

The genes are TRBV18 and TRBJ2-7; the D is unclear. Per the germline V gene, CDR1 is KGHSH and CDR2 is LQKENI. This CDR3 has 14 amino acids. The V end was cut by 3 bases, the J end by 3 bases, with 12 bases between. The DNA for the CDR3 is TGTGCCAGCTCACCGCAAGTTCGAGGCTACGAGCAGTACTTC. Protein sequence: CASSPQVRGYEQYF.

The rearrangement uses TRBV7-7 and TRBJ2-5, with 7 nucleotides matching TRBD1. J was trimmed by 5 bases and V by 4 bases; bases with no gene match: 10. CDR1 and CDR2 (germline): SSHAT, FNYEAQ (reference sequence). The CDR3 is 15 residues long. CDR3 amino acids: CASSYRQGGRETQYF. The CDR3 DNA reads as TGTGCCAGCAGCTACCGACAGGGTGGCAGGGAGACCCAGTACTTC.

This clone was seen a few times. Written as DNA, the CDR3 is TGTGCCAGCAGTGAATTAGGGGTCAAGAATTCACCCCTCCACTTT. This sequence encodes CASSELGVKNSPLHF. The rearrangement uses TRBV6-1 and TRBJ1-6, with D possibly matching TRBD1 (5 bases). Germline CDR1 reads MNHNS; CDR2 reads SASEGT. V dropped 2 bases and J dropped 7 bases, with 12 bases sitting between them. This CDR3 comprises 15 residues.

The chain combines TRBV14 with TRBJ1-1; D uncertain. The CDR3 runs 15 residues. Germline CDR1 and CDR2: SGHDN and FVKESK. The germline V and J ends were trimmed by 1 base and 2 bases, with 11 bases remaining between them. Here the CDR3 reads CASSQGWWSNTEAFF. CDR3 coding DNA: TGTGCCAGCAGCCAAGGGTGGTGGAGTAACACTGAAGCTTTCTTT.

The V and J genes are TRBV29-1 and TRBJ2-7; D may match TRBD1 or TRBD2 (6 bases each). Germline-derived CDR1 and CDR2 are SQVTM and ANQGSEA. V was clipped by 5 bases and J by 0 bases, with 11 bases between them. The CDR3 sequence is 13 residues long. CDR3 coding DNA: TGCAGCGTTCAGGGGAGGAGCTCCTACGAGCAGTACTTC. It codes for CSVQGRSSYEQYF.

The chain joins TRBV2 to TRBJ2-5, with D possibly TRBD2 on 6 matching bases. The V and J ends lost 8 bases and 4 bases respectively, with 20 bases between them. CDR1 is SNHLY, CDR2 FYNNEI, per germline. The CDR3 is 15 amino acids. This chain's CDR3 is CASGAERGRGETQYF. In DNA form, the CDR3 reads TGTGCCAGCGGGGCGGAACGGGGGAGAGGAGAGACCCAGTACTTC. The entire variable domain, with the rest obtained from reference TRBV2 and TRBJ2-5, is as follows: EPEVTQTPSHQVTQMGQEVILRCVPISNHLYFYWYRQILGQKVEFLVSFYNNEISEKSEIFDDQFSVERPDGSNFTLKIRSTKLEDSAMYFCASGAERGRGETQYFGPGTRLLVL.

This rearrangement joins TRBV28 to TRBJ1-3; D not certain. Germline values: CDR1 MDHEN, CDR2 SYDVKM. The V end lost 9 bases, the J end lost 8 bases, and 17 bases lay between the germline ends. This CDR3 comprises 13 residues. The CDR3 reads CASRGLQGYTIYF. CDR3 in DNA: TGTGCCAGTCGTGGGCTTCAAGGATACACCATATATTTT.

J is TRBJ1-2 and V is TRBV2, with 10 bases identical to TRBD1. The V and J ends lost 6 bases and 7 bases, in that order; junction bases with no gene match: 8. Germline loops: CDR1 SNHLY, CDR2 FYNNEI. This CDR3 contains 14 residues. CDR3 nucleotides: TGTGCCAGCAGGGCAGACAGGGGGCTTGCTGGCTACACCTTC. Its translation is CASRADRGLAGYTF.

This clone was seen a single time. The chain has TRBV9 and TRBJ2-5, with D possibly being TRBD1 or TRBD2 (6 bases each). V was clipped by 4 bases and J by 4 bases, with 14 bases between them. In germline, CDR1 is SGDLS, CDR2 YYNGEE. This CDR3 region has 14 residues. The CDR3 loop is CASSSRGGLETQYF. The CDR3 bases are TGTGCCAGCAGCTCCCGTGGGGGGCTAGAGACCCAGTACTTC.

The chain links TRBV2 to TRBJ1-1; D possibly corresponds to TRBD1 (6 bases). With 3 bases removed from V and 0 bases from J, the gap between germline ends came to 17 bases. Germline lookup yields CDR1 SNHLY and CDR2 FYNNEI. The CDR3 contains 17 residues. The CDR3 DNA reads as TGTGCCAGCAGTGATGGGGGCGGGTGGCTTTTGAACACTGAAGCTTTCTTT. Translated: CASSDGGGWLLNTEAFF.

DNA for the CDR3: TGTGCCAGCAGCCAAGATCGGGGCTCCACCGGGGAGCTGTTTTTT. Protein sequence: CASSQDRGSTGELFF. The V gene is TRBV4-2, the J gene TRBJ2-2, with D perhaps assigned TRBD1 or TRBD2 (5 bases each). The CDR3 spans 15 residues. Per germline, CDR1 LGHNA and CDR2 YNFKEQ. The V and J ends lost 0 bases and 4 bases respectively, with 9 bases between them.